The 32 T cell receptor beta chains below were found in one sample sequenced in a study of T cell responses to AZD1222 COVID-19 vaccine. TCRdb keeps only in-frame clones here, not all; method: immunoSEQ multiplex PCR. Of 95,000 to 100,000 clones in the sample, 70% to 90% were seen once. The sample in question was peripheral blood, obtained on day 0 of AZD1222 vaccination. Receptors were obtained from an adult in good health.

This clone came up once. V and J are TRBV7-8 and TRBJ1-2, with 7 bases fitting TRBD1. CDR1 is SGHVS and CDR2 is FQNEAQ in the germline V gene. After removal of 3 bases from V and 4 bases from J, the junction contained 8 bases not matched to a gene. CDR3 length: 15 amino acids. CDR3 DNA sequence: TGTGCCAGCAGCTTGGACCGGGACAGATTCTATGGCTACACCTTC. This gives the protein CASSLDRDRFYGYTF. The variable domain in full, with the rest retrieved from reference TRBV7-8 and TRBJ1-2, is GAGVSQSPRYKVAKRGQDVALRCDPISGHVSLFWYQQALGQGPEFLTYFQNEAQLDKSGLPSDRFFAERPEGSVSTLKIQRTQQEDSAVYLCASSLDRDRFYGYTFGSGTRLTVV.

The chain employs TRBV5-1 and TRBJ2-7, with 12 bases lining up with TRBD1. Germline-derived CDR1 and CDR2 are SGHRS and YFSETQ. The CDR3 contains 17 residues. The trim removed 3 bases at V and 0 bases at J, leaving 7 bases unmatched. The CDR3 DNA sequence: TGCGCCAGCAGCTCCGGGGGGACAGGGGGCTACTCCTACGAGCAGTACTTC. Translated: CASSSGGTGGYSYEQYF.

The CDR3 is CASRDIYSGANVLTF. The CDR3 region has the DNA TGTGCCAGCCGGGACATTTACTCTGGGGCCAACGTCCTGACTTTC. This chain connects TRBV5-8 to TRBJ2-6; possible D gene TRBD1, 6 bases. CDR1 is SGHTS, CDR2 YDEGEE, per germline. This CDR3 is 15 amino acids long. V was shortened by 7 bases and J by 0 bases, with 11 bases between the two germline ends. Together with reference TRBV5-8 and TRBJ2-6, the CDR3 gives the full variable domain: EAGVTQSPTHLIKTRGQQATLRCSPISGHTSVYWYQQALGLGLQFLLWYDEGEERNRGNFPPRFSGRQFPNYSSELNVNALELEDSALYLCASRDIYSGANVLTFGAGSRLTVL.

The chain recombines TRBV18 with TRBJ2-1; the match to TRBD1 covers 8 bases. The CDR3 runs 16 residues. With 1 base clipped from V and 8 bases from J, the junction kept 10 bases outside the gene matches. Looked up from germline, CDR1 is KGHSH and CDR2 is LQKENI. Here the CDR3 DNA reads TGTGCCAGCTCACCACGGTCCGGGACAGGTGGGGATGAGCAGTTCTTC. Translation gives CASSPRSGTGGDEQFF.

This chain links TRBV27 with TRBJ1-4, with 9 bases identical to TRBD1. J lost 7 bases, V lost 5 bases, and 11 bases had no gene match. CDR1 and CDR2 (germline): MNHEY, SMNVEV (reference sequence). The CDR3 is 16 amino acids. CDR3 DNA sequence: TGTGCCAGCAGTCGCAGCCACAGGGGGCTTCGTGAAAAACTGTTTTTT. It specifies CASSRSHRGLREKLFF.

The V call is TRBV11-2, the J call TRBJ2-1; TRBD2 aligns across 14 bases. The CDR3 has 17 residues. From germline, CDR1 is SGHAT and CDR2 FQNNGV. V shed 6 bases and J 1 base; nucleotides not matched to a gene: 5. For the CDR3, the DNA is TGTGCCAGCAGACAAGGACTAGCGGGAGGTTCCTACAATGAGCAGTTCTTC. Protein: CASRQGLAGGSYNEQFF.

The genes are TRBV4-1 and TRBJ2-3, with 7 nucleotides matching TRBD1. V lost 0 bases and J lost 4; bases outside the gene matches: 4. Germline CDR1 is MGHRA and CDR2 is YSYEKL. The CDR3 runs to 15 residues. The CDR3, as DNA: TGCGCCAGCAGCCAAGAAGGGCAGGGGGCAGATACGCAGTATTTT. It is translated as CASSQEGQGADTQYF.

As to this clone: The sample has other DNA sequences that encode this CDR3 too. The chain couples TRBV7-2 to TRBJ1-5; maybe TRBD1 (5 bases). The V end was cut by 5 bases, the J end by 3 bases, with 11 bases between. The germline gives CDR1 SGHTA, CDR2 FQGNSA. The CDR3 contains 14 residues. CDR3 residues: CASSLGVSNQPQHF. The CDR3 nucleotides read TGTGCCAGCAGCCTAGGGGTGTCCAATCAGCCCCAGCATTTT.

V and J are TRBV12-1 and TRBJ1-2. TRBV12-1 is a pseudogene. This CDR3 contains 13 residues. This CDR3 is CASSYNLGGGYTF. Written as DNA, the CDR3 is TGTGCCAGCAGCTACAATTTAGGGGGGGGCTACACCTTC.

V is TRBV28 and J is TRBJ1-5, with D possibly TRBD1 on 6 matching bases. The CDR3 is 15 amino acids. Trimming removed 4 bases from V and 4 bases from J, with 14 bases in between. Germline V gene sequence: CDR1 MDHEN, CDR2 SYDVKM. The CDR3 region has the DNA TGTGCCAGCAGTTCAGACAGGACCGTAAATCAGCCCCAGCATTTT. It codes for CASSSDRTVNQPQHF.

This chain uses TRBV7-2 with TRBJ1-1; D is unresolved. The V gene's germline CDR1 is SGHTA and CDR2 FQGNSA. The ends were cut back, 1 base at V and 1 base at J, with 4 bases in the middle. The CDR3 covers 13 residues. For the CDR3, the DNA is TGTGCCAGCAGCTTAGGACAGAACACTGAAGCTTTCTTT. It translates to CASSLGQNTEAFF.

The J gene is TRBJ2-7, the V gene TRBV7-3, with D uncertain. This CDR3 spans 15 amino acids. Germline V gene sequence: CDR1 SGHTA, CDR2 FQGTGA. Trimming took off 5 bases at V and 4 bases at J, with 18 bases between the two ends. In nucleotides, the CDR3 is TGTGCCAGCAGCCTATACCCGGACGACGGTTACGAGCAGTACTTC. As protein: CASSLYPDDGYEQYF.

The genes are TRBV6-5 and TRBJ1-2; D is possibly TRBD1 (6 bases). This CDR3 is built from 14 residues. The V and J ends lost 4 bases and 5 bases respectively, with 14 bases between them. Looked up from germline, CDR1 is MNHEY and CDR2 is SVGAGI. CDR3 residues: CASSSAGEGYGYTF. Here the CDR3 DNA reads TGTGCCAGCAGTTCGGCAGGGGAAGGGTATGGCTACACCTTC.

The chain uses TRBV3-1 (or the pseudogene TRBV3-2) and TRBJ2-2; unclear D gene. Germline V gives CDR1 LGHDT, CDR2 YNNKEL (reference sequence). V was shortened by 1 base and J by 9 bases, with 6 bases between the two germline ends. This CDR3 contains 12 residues. The CDR3 is CASSQGHRELFF. The CDR3 DNA is TGTGCCAGCAGCCAAGGTCACAGGGAGCTGTTTTTT.

The rearrangement uses TRBV28 and TRBJ1-4; the D gene is possibly TRBD1 (5 bases). CDR1 and CDR2 (germline): MDHEN, SYDVKM. V was trimmed by 8 bases and J by 1 base, leaving 14 bases between them. This CDR3 comprises 15 residues. As DNA, the CDR3 is TGTGCCAGCCATGGGCAGGGTCAAACTAATGAAAAACTGTTTTTT. Translating gives CASHGQGQTNEKLFF.

The chain combines TRBV18 with TRBJ1-2; tentative D call: TRBD1 (5 bases). This CDR3 spans 15 amino acids. Germline V gene data show CDR1 as KGHSH and CDR2 as LQKENI. V dropped 3 bases and J dropped 2 bases, with 13 bases sitting between them. This CDR3 reads CASSPDPRQNYGYTF. CDR3 nucleotide sequence: TGTGCCAGCTCACCCGATCCACGACAGAACTATGGCTACACCTTC.

The gene calls are TRBV10-3 and TRBJ2-7; tentative D call: TRBD2 (6 bases). Per the germline V gene, CDR1 is ENHRY and CDR2 is SYGVKD. V gave up 3 bases and J gave up 4 bases, with 13 bases separating them. CDR3 length: 14 amino acids. CDR3 sequence: CAISDLAVRYEQYF. CDR3 DNA: TGTGCCATCAGTGATTTAGCGGTCCGTTACGAGCAGTACTTC.

The J gene is TRBJ2-2, the V gene TRBV6-4; no clear D. The CDR3 extends over 13 amino acids. Trimming removed 2 bases at V and 3 bases at J, with 4 bases between. Germline CDR1 is MRHNA and CDR2 is SNTAGT. CDR3 protein: CASSDKDTGELFF. The CDR3 nucleotides are TGTGCCAGCAGTGACAAGGACACCGGGGAGCTGTTTTTT.

This clone was seen more than once but under ten times. The rearrangement links TRBV6-2 or TRBV6-3 to TRBJ1-1; weak D call: TRBD1 (5 bases). Looked up from germline, CDR1 is MNHEY and CDR2 is SVGEGT. The ends were cut back, 2 bases at V and 2 bases at J, with 9 bases in the middle. The CDR3 runs 14 residues. CDR3 region: CASSYSWGNTEAFF. The CDR3 region has the DNA TGTGCCAGCAGTTACAGTTGGGGCAACACTGAAGCTTTCTTT.

The chain employs TRBV28 and TRBJ2-7, with D perhaps matching TRBD1 (5 bases). The germline gives CDR1 MDHEN, CDR2 SYDVKM. Trimming removed 8 bases from V and 3 bases from J, with 17 bases in between. The CDR3 runs to 14 residues. The CDR3 nucleotides are TGTGCCAGCCTAAACCAGGGCGGCAACTACGAGCAGTACTTC. As protein: CASLNQGGNYEQYF. Supplemented by reference TRBV28 and TRBJ2-7, the full variable domain reads DVKVTQSSRYLVKRTGEKVFLECVQDMDHENMFWYRQDPGLGLRLIYFSYDVKMKEKGDIPEGYSVSREKKERFSLILESASTNQTSMYLCASLNQGGNYEQYFGPGTRLTVT.

The chain links TRBV11-2 to TRBJ1-4, with a weak D call TRBD1 (5 bases). Germline V gene sequence: CDR1 SGHAT, CDR2 FQNNGV. Trimming stripped 1 base from V and 2 bases from J, with 8 bases between. The CDR3 is made up of 15 amino acids. The CDR3 nucleotides are TGTGCCAGCAGCTTAGCTGGGGGGACTAATGAAAAACTGTTTTTT. The encoded protein is CASSLAGGTNEKLFF.

The genes are TRBV4-3 and TRBJ1-2; 9 positions match TRBD1. Looked up from germline, CDR1 is LGHNA and CDR2 is YSLEER. The CDR3 extends over 15 amino acids. The junction had 6 bases not matched to a gene; V was cut back by 1 base and J by 6 bases. The CDR3 DNA reads TGCGCCAGCAGCCAAGTACTGAGGACAGGGGATGGCTACACCTTC. Translating it yields CASSQVLRTGDGYTF.

A note on this clone: Additional DNA sequences in this sample encode the identical CDR3. V gene TRBV27 combines with J gene TRBJ1-1; no clear D gene. This CDR3 has 11 amino acids. Germline V gene sequence: CDR1 MNHEY, CDR2 SMNVEV (reference sequence). Trimming took off 4 bases at V and 2 bases at J, with 2 bases between the two ends. The CDR3 coding sequence is TGTGCCAGCAGTTCCAACACTGAAGCTTTCTTT. The encoded protein is CASSSNTEAFF.

In this sample, this clone turned up a few times. The V gene is TRBV30, the J gene TRBJ2-1, with 12 bases lining up with TRBD2. Germline lookup yields CDR1 GTSNPN and CDR2 SVGIG (reference sequence). The CDR3 loop spans 14 amino acids. Germline trimming cut 8 bases from V and 8 bases from J; bases unmatched to any gene: 10. This CDR3 is CAARLAGVYDEQFF. DNA of the CDR3: TGTGCCGCCAGACTAGCGGGAGTGTACGATGAGCAGTTCTTC. Full variable domain (rest looked up from reference TRBV30 and TRBJ2-1): SQTIHQWPATLVQPVGSPLSLECTVEGTSNPNLYWYRQAAGRGLQLLFYSVGIGQISSEVPQNLSASRPQDRQFILSSKKLLLSDSGFYLCAARLAGVYDEQFFGPGTRLTVL.

The chain uses TRBV5-1 and TRBJ2-2; D gene uncertain. The germline V and J ends were trimmed by 2 bases and 0 bases, with 11 bases remaining between them. This CDR3 is 16 amino acids long. The V gene's germline CDR1 is SGHRS and CDR2 YFSETQ. The chain's CDR3 is CASSLMGASNTGELFF. The CDR3 DNA reads as TGCGCCAGCAGCTTAATGGGTGCGTCGAACACCGGGGAGCTGTTTTTT. Drawing the rest from reference TRBV5-1 and TRBJ2-2, the complete variable domain is KAGVTQTPRYLIKTRGQQVTLSCSPISGHRSVSWYQQTPGQGLQFLFEYFSETQRNKGNFPGRFSGRQFSNSRSEMNVSTLELGDSALYLCASSLMGASNTGELFFGEGSRLTVL.

The chain links TRBV5-1 to TRBJ2-4; 8 nucleotides agree with TRBD1. Trimming at V came to 0 bases and at J to 9 bases, leaving 2 bases not matched to a gene. The CDR3 loop spans 13 amino acids. Germline lookup yields CDR1 SGHRS and CDR2 YFSETQ. The CDR3 loop reads CASSLEGQGIQYF. In DNA form, the CDR3 reads TGCGCCAGCAGCTTGGAAGGACAGGGCATTCAGTACTTC.

The sample holds a few counts of this clone. J is TRBJ1-2 and V is TRBV6-5, with a possible D match to TRBD1 (5 bases). Germline loops: CDR1 MNHEY, CDR2 SVGAGI. The CDR3 covers 15 residues. Deletions cut 0 bases from V and 4 bases from J, with 12 bases between. The DNA of the CDR3 is TGTGCCAGCAGTTACTCGAATTCTGACAGCTATGGCTACACCTTC. The encoded protein is CASSYSNSDSYGYTF.

The V gene is TRBV27, the J gene TRBJ1-6, with D uncertain. Germline V gene data show CDR1 as MNHEY and CDR2 as SMNVEV (reference sequence). The CDR3 loop spans 14 amino acids. The ends were cut back, 6 bases at V and 0 bases at J, with 6 bases in the middle. CDR3 region: CASSLSSYNSPLHF. In DNA form, the CDR3 reads TGTGCCAGCAGCCTGAGCTCCTATAATTCACCCCTCCACTTT.

The rearrangement links TRBV5-1 to TRBJ2-2; 7 bases line up with TRBD1. Per the germline V gene, CDR1 is SGHRS and CDR2 is YFSETQ. The CDR3 covers 17 residues. V was pared by 3 bases and J by 1 base, with 9 bases of the junction left unmatched. CDR3 sequence: CASSSGQVALNTGELFF. DNA of the CDR3: TGCGCCAGCAGCTCAGGACAGGTAGCGCTGAACACCGGGGAGCTGTTTTTT.

The chain links TRBV28 to TRBJ1-1, with 7 bases fitting TRBD1. The CDR3 totals 16 residues. J gave up 1 base and V 6 bases, and 11 bases lay outside the gene matches. Germline CDR1 MDHEN, CDR2 SYDVKM. CDR3 residues: CASSPRTWTGNTEAFF. Written as DNA, the CDR3 is TGTGCCAGCAGCCCCCGAACCTGGACAGGGAACACTGAAGCTTTCTTT.

The chain combines TRBV28 with TRBJ1-2; a weak D match, TRBD1 (5 bases). The CDR3 loop spans 14 amino acids. V shed 10 bases and J shed 4 bases, with 19 bases lying between them. The germline V gene encodes CDR1 MDHEN and CDR2 SYDVKM. The CDR3, as DNA: TGTGCCACCTTTCCTCAGGGTATCAGCTATGGCTACACCTTC. Residues: CATFPQGISYGYTF.

The rearrangement uses TRBV14 and TRBJ1-1; D unresolved. The V gene lost 1 base and the J gene lost 1 base, with 4 bases spanning the gap. The CDR3 contains 13 residues. Germline V gene data show CDR1 as SGHDN and CDR2 as FVKESK. The DNA of the CDR3 is TGTGCCAGCAGCCAAGTAAGGAACACTGAAGCTTTCTTT. Translation: CASSQVRNTEAFF. The variable domain in full, completed from reference TRBV14 and TRBJ1-1, reads EAGVTQFPSHSVIEKGQTVTLRCDPISGHDNLYWYRRVMGKEIKFLLHFVKESKQDESGMPNNRFLAERTGGTYSTLKVQPAELEDSGVYFCASSQVRNTEAFFGQGTRLTVV.